This section outlines one T cell receptor (beta chain) sequence together with its context. A read error may be the cause here, since a much bigger clone is one base away. As the CDR3 is not closed by the conserved phenylalanine or tryptophan, this likely results from a read error. The investigators amplified TCR beta CDR3 regions from RNA transcripts. HTBI primers were used for first-round RT-PCR of the TCR CDR3. Via MiXCR, TCRdb re-called the multiplex PCR reads, giving one row per CDR3 protein. This table holds about 600,000 distinct CDR3 sequences, about 16% found once. The record originates from a study of T cells in Graves' hyperthyroidism and ophthalmopathy. The CDR3 covers 14 residues. V shed 1 base and J shed 4 bases, with 11 bases lying between them.

The source is a woman in her forties with Graves' ophthalmopathy. The genes are TRBV12-3 or TRBV12-4 and TRBJ2-7; weak D call: TRBD2 (6 bases). The source material was blood. CDR3 in DNA: TGTGCCAGCAGTTTAGGTACTAGCTCGTACGAGCAGTACCTC. It codes for CASSLGTSSYEQYL.